The 15 T cell receptor beta chains reported below all come from one sample, sequenced in a study of blood T cells in healthy people across ages. The use of a sample-barcoded 5' primer and a J-beta primer mix characterized a second PCR of roughly 6 to 11 cycles. TCRdb itself ran the 5' RACE reads through MiXCR, one entry per CDR3 protein. This table holds around 800,000 distinct CDR3 sequences, about 55% found once. The sequenced sample consisted of blood. The receptors come from a man aged 80 or over in good health.

This rearrangement joins TRBV5-6 to TRBJ2-6; TRBD2 is a possible D gene (5 bases). The CDR3 length is 15 residues. The ends were cut back, 6 bases at V and 0 bases at J, with 10 bases in the middle. Germline V CDR1 and CDR2: SGHDT, YYEEEE. The CDR3 spells CASTPTSSGANVLTF. Written as DNA, the CDR3 is TGTGCCAGCACCCCCACTAGCTCTGGGGCCAACGTCCTGACTTTC. The full variable domain, with the rest looked up from reference TRBV5-6 and TRBJ2-6, is DAGVTQSPTHLIKTRGQQVTLRCSPKSGHDTVSWYQQALGQGPQFIFQYYEEEERQRGNFPDRFSGHQFPNYSSELNVNALLLGDSALYLCASTPTSSGANVLTFGAGSRLTVL.

V gene TRBV4-2 combines with J gene TRBJ2-1, with TRBD1 matching over 8 bases. This CDR3 contains 14 residues. From germline, CDR1 is LGHNA and CDR2 YNFKEQ. V shed 0 bases, J shed 9 bases, and the junction held 4 bases outside the gene matches. This chain's CDR3 is CASSQDGTGSEQFF. The DNA for the CDR3 is TGTGCCAGCAGCCAAGATGGGACAGGTAGTGAGCAGTTCTTC.

This clonotype was detected a few times. V gene TRBV2 combines with J gene TRBJ1-4; D gene ambiguous. The CDR3 runs to 15 residues. In germline, CDR1 is SNHLY, CDR2 FYNNEI. The germline V and J ends were trimmed by 0 bases and 2 bases, with 7 bases remaining between them. In DNA form, the CDR3 reads TGTGCCAGCAGTGAAGCCGGACGGACTAATGAAAAACTGTTTTTT. Translation: CASSEAGRTNEKLFF.

Remarks on this clonotype: The junction departs from the called germline gene at one end, perhaps through a read error. The chain uses TRBV5-1 and TRBJ2-7, with TRBD2 matching 7 bases. CDR3 length equals 15 residues. Germline CDR1 reads SGHRS; CDR2 reads YFSETQ. In DNA, the CDR3 is TGCACCAGCAGCCAACAAGCGGGACCCACCTACGAGCAGTACTTC. Amino acid sequence: CTSSQQAGPTYEQYF.

This clonotype was detected only a few times. This chain joins TRBV9 and TRBJ2-1, with TRBD2 matching 7 bases. The CDR3 spans 13 residues. Germline assignment: CDR1 SGDLS and CDR2 YYNGEE. V dropped 3 bases and J dropped 10; count of bases not matched to a gene: 7. DNA for the CDR3: TGTGCCAGCAGCGAATTCACTAGCGAGGAGCAGTTCTTC. As protein: CASSEFTSEEQFF. The variable domain in full, completed from reference TRBV9 and TRBJ2-1, reads DSGVTQTPKHLITATGQRVTLRCSPRSGDLSVYWYQQSLDQGLQFLIQYYNGEERAKGNILERFSAQQFPDLHSELNLSSLELGDSALYFCASSEFTSEEQFFGPGTRLTVL.

This chain joins TRBV7-2 and TRBJ2-7; 7 bases fit TRBD1. V lost 3 bases, J lost 0 bases, and 5 bases stayed unmatched. Looked up from germline, CDR1 is SGHTA and CDR2 is FQGNSA. The CDR3 covers 15 residues. CDR3 loop: CASSFYRGISYEQYF. In nucleotides, the CDR3 is TGTGCCAGCAGCTTTTACAGGGGAATCTCCTACGAGCAGTACTTC. Drawing the rest from reference TRBV7-2 and TRBJ2-7, the complete variable domain is GAGVSQSPSNKVTEKGKDVELRCDPISGHTALYWYRQSLGQGLEFLIYFQGNSAPDKSGLPSDRFSAERTGGSVSTLTIQRTQQEDSAVYLCASSFYRGISYEQYFGPGTRLTVT.

This chain uses TRBV10-3 with TRBJ1-2, with a weak D call TRBD1 (5 bases). CDR3 length: 15 residues. Germline V gives CDR1 ENHRY, CDR2 SYGVKD. Trimming left V 0 bases short and J 4 bases short, with 12 bases between. The CDR3 is CAISESKEGSYGYTF. For the CDR3, the DNA is TGTGCCATCAGTGAGTCTAAAGAGGGGAGCTATGGCTACACCTTC.

V gene TRBV5-1 combines with J gene TRBJ2-5; weak D call: TRBD2 (6 bases). CDR3 length: 14 residues. Germline CDR1 and CDR2: SGHRS and YFSETQ. The V and J ends lost 4 bases and 1 base respectively, with 11 bases between them. The CDR3 nucleotides are TGCGCCAGCAGCGCCACCGGGGGCCAAGAGACCCAGTACTTC. Protein: CASSATGGQETQYF.

This clonotype was counted between two and nine times. The gene calls are TRBV5-1 and TRBJ2-5, with 9 bases aligning to TRBD2. The end of the DNA aligns better with TRBJ2-7, so the J call may be wrong. Germline V gene lookup returns CDR1 SGHRS and CDR2 YFSETQ. This CDR3 is built from 14 residues. DNA of the CDR3: TGCGCCAGCAGCCCCCTAGCGGGACGAAACGAGCAGTACTTC. Translation gives CASSPLAGRNEQYF.

The genes are TRBV14 and TRBJ1-2; D not resolved. V gave up 0 bases and J gave up 5 bases, with 13 bases separating them. Germline V gene data show CDR1 as SGHDN and CDR2 as FVKESK. The CDR3 contains 15 residues. CDR3 residues: CASSQEASGSYGYTF. The CDR3 DNA sequence: TGTGCCAGCAGCCAAGAAGCCTCTGGATCTTATGGCTACACCTTC.

For the CDR3, the DNA is TGTGCCAGCAGTTTTATCGGCGGGGGAGGATACGAGCAGTACTTC. It translates to CASSFIGGGGYEQYF. This sequence joins TRBV12-3 or TRBV12-4 and TRBJ2-7; the match to TRBD2 covers 7 bases. The CDR3 extends over 15 amino acids. The V and J ends lost 3 bases and 4 bases, in that order; junction bases with no gene match: 9.

V gene TRBV2 combines with J gene TRBJ2-2, with 7 positions matching TRBD2. The CDR3 runs 17 residues. Germline V gene sequence: CDR1 SNHLY, CDR2 FYNNEI. The V and J ends lost 2 bases and 1 base, in that order; junction bases with no gene match: 7. The CDR3 nucleotides are TGTGCCAGCAGTGAAAGAACCCAGCGGGGGAACACCGGGGAGCTGTTTTTT. This sequence encodes CASSERTQRGNTGELFF.

This clonotype was seen a handful of times. The chain is built from TRBV11-2 and TRBJ2-1; no definite D call. Germline assignment: CDR1 SGHAT and CDR2 FQNNGV. V lost 2 bases to trimming and J lost 0 bases, with 14 bases between them. The CDR3 has 17 amino acids. Here the CDR3 DNA reads TGTGCCAGCAGCTTATCCCCTCTACGGAGCTCCTACAATGAGCAGTTCTTC. This sequence encodes CASSLSPLRSSYNEQFF.

The rearrangement uses TRBV5-5 and TRBJ1-1; D is uncertain. V was cut by 2 bases and J by 2 bases, with 16 bases left in between. The CDR3 is made up of 16 amino acids. Germline CDR1 is SGHKS and CDR2 is YYEKEE (reference sequence). CDR3 sequence reads: CASSLFGQPLNTEAFF. As DNA, the CDR3 is TGTGCCAGCAGCTTATTTGGGCAGCCCCTCAACACTGAAGCTTTCTTT.

The gene calls are TRBV20-1 and TRBJ2-5; D gene uncertain. The germline V gene has CDR1 DFQATT and CDR2 SNEGSKA (reference sequence). V gave up 4 bases and J gave up 4 bases, with 10 bases separating them. The CDR3 consists of 12 residues. The CDR3 DNA sequence: TGCAGTGCTACCATGGTCGGAGAGACCCAGTACTTC. Its translation: CSATMVGETQYF.